This T cell receptor (beta chain) emerged from a study of OX40 agonist ivuxolimab in advanced cancers. The overall study: Enrolled patients in dose escalation had cancers that were hepatocellular carcinoma, melanoma, renal cell or head and neck cancer.

The length of the CDR3 is 14 residues. The V gene's germline CDR1 is LNHDA and CDR2 SQIVND (reference sequence). V shed 8 bases and J shed 0 bases, with 13 bases lying between them. Assay: immunoSEQ multiplex PCR; the TCRdb copy retains only in-frame clones and omits some. Of roughly 150,000 clones listed, around 94% are singletons. The sequence was collected from an adult with an advanced solid tumor such as melanoma, head and neck, liver or kidney cancer. This chain joins TRBV19 and TRBJ1-1; TRBD1 is a possible D gene (5 bases). Sequencing used CD4+ or CD8+ T cells sorted from blood, obtained in a trial of the OX40 agonist ivuxolimab. CDR3 DNA sequence: TGTGCCAGTTCAGCAGGGACGGTGAACACTGAAGCTTTCTTT. This codes for CASSAGTVNTEAFF.